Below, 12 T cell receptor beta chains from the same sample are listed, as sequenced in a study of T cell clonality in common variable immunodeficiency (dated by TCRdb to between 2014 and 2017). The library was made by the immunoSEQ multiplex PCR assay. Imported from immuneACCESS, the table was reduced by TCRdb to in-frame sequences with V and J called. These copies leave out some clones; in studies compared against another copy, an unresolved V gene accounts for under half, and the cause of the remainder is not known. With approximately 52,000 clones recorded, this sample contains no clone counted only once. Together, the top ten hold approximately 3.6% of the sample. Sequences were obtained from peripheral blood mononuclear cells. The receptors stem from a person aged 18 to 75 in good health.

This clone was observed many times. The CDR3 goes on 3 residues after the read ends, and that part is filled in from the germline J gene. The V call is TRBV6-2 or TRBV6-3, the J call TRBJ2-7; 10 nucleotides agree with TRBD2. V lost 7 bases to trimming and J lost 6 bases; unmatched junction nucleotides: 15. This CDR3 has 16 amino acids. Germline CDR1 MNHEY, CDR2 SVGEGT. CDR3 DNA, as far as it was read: TGTGCCAGCACTAGAAACCTAGCGGGAGTTCAGCTCGAG. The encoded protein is CASTRNLAGVQLE. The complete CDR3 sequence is CASTRNLAGVQLEQYF.

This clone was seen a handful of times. The CDR3 here is CAWSKGGTITDTYTF. The CDR3 DNA, read in part, is TGTGCCTGGAGTAAGGGCGGGACTATCACAGATACC. The chain joins TRBV30 to TRBJ1-2; maybe TRBD1 (5 bases). The read comes to an end 3 residues before the CDR3 does, leaving the germline J gene to fill in the end. The CDR3 loop spans 15 amino acids. Germline CDR1 is GTSNPN and CDR2 is SVGIG (reference sequence).

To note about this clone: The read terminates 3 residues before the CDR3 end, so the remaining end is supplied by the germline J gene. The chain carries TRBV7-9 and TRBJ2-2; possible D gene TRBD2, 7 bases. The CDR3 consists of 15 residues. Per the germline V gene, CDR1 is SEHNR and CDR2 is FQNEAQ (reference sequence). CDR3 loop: CASSLDGGAGGKLFF. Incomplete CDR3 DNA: TGTGCCAGCAGCTTAGATGGGGGGGCAGGCGGAAAG.

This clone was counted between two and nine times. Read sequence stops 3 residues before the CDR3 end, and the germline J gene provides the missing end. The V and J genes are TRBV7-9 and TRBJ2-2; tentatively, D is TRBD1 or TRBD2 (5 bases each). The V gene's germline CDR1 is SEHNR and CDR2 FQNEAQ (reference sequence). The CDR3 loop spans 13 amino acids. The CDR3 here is CASSLAQGEKLFF. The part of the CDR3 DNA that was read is TGTGCCAGCAGCTTAGCGCAGGGAGAAAAG.

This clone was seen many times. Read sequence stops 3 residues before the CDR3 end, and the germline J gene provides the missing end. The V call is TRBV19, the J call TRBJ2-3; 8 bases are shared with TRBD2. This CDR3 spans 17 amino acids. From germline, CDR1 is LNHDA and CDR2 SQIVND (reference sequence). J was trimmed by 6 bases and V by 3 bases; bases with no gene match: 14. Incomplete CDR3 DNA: TGTGCCAGTAGTATCTTCGCGGGAGGCCTTAGTGCGGATACG. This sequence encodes CASSIFAGGLSADT. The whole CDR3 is CASSIFAGGLSADTQYF.

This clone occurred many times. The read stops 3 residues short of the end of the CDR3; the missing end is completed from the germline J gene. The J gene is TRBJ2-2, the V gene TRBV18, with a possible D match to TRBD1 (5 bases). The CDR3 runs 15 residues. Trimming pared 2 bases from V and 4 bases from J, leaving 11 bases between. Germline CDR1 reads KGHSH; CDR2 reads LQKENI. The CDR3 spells CASSPVDSLTGELFF. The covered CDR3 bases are TGTGCCAGCTCACCAGTAGACAGCCTCACCGGGGAG.

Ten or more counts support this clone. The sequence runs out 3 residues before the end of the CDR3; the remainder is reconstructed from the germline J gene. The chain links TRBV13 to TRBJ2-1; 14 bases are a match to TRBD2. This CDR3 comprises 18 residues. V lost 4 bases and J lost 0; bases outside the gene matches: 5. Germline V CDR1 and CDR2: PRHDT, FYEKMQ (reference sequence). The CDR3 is CASSSGTSGRFSYNEQFF. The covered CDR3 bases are TGTGCCAGCAGCTCAGGGACTAGCGGGAGATTCTCCTACAATGAG.

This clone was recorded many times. CDR3 protein: CSAKGPQGGETQYF. The covered CDR3 bases are TGCAGTGCTAAGGGCCCACAGGGAGGGGAGACC. V gene TRBV20-1 combines with J gene TRBJ2-5; possibly TRBD2 for D (7 bases). The read ends 3 residues early relative to the CDR3; the germline J gene fills the gap. CDR3 length: 14 amino acids. Trimming stripped 4 bases from V and 5 bases from J, with 17 bases between. CDR1 and CDR2 from the germline V gene are DFQATT and SNEGSKA (reference sequence).

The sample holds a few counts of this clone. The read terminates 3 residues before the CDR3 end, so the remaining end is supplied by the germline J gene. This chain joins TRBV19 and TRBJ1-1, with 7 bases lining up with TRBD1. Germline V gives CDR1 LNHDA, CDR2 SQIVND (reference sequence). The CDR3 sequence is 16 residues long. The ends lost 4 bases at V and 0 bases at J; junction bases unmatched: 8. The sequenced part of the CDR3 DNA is TGTGCCAGTAGTAATACAGGGGAATTGATGAACACTGAA. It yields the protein CASSNTGELMNTE. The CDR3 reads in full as CASSNTGELMNTEAFF.

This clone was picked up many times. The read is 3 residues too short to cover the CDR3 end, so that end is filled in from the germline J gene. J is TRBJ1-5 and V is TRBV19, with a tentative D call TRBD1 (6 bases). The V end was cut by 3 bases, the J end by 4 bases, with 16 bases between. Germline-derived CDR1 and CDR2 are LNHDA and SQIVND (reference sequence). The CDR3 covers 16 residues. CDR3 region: CASSIRGTGLNQPQHF. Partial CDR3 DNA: TGTGCCAGTAGTATCAGGGGCACAGGGTTGAATCAGCCC.

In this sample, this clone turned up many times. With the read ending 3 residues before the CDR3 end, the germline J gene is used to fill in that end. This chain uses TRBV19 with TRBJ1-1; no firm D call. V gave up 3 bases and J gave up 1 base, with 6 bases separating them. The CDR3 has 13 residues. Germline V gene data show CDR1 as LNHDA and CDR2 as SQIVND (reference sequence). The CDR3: CASSIHRNTEAFF. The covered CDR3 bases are TGTGCCAGTAGTATTCACAGGAACACTGAA. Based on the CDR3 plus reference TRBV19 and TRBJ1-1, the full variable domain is DGGITQSPKYLFRKEGQNVTLSCEQNLNHDAMYWYRQDPGQGLRLIYYSQIVNDFQKGDIAEGYSVSREKKESFPLTVTSAQKNPTAFYLCASSIHRNTEAFFGQGTRLTVV.

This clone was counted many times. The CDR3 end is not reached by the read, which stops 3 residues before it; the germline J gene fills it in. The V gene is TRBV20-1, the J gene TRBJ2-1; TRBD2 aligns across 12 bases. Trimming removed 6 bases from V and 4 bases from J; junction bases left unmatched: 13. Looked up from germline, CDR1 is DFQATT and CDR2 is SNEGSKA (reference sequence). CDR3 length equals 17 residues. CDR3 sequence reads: CSAGRTSGDQFYNEQFF. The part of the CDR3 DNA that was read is TGCAGTGCGGGAAGGACTAGCGGGGACCAATTTTACAATGAG.